A selection of T cell receptor beta chains follows, all from one sample in a study of blood T cells in healthy people across ages. TCRdb reprocessed the 5' RACE reads via MiXCR and lists one record per CDR3 protein. The sample records roughly 1,100,000 distinct CDR3 sequences, approximately 25% being singletons. The sample was also reused in another study, on T cells of mothers and their children.

Sequencing was carried out using blood. The receptors derive from a girl under 10 years old in good health. The CDR3 runs from the conserved cysteine through the conserved F or W. Each record gives: D gene, J gene, V gene, clone size, CDR3 protein, CDR3 DNA. D genes are given only for firm matches. Not every row has a clone size; where given, it reads once, few, many or a size class.

TRBD2	TRBJ2-7	TRBV7-3	-	CASSDGTSREQYF	TGTGCCAGCAGCGACGGGACTAGCAGAGAGCAGTACTTC
-	TRBJ2-4	TRBV20-1	once	CSAGGGGEMNIQYF	TGCAGTGCTGGCGGAGGGGGAGAGATGAACATTCAGTACTTC
-	TRBJ2-1	TRBV3-1	-	CASSQPGISYNEQFF	TGTGCCAGCAGCCAACCAGGGATCTCCTACAATGAGCAGTTCTTC
-	TRBJ2-5	TRBV12-5	-	CASGPGSMETQYF	TGTGCTAGTGGACCCGGGAGTATGGAGACCCAGTACTTC
TRBD2	TRBJ2-5	TRBV20-1	few	CSARDGRELETQYF	TGCAGTGCTAGAGATGGGAGGGAGTTAGAGACCCAGTACTTC
TRBD1	TRBJ2-2	TRBV13	few	CASSSRGQTGELFF	TGTGCCAGCAGCTCCAGGGGGCAGACCGGGGAGCTGTTTTTT
-	TRBJ2-1	TRBV7-2	-	CASSQGSGVSYNEQFF	TGTGCCAGCAGCCAGGGGAGCGGGGTCTCCTACAATGAGCAGTTCTTC
TRBD1	TRBJ2-7	TRBV27	-	CASSIQGYYEQYF	TGTGCCAGCAGTATACAGGGGTACTACGAGCAGTACTTC
-	TRBJ2-1	TRBV6-2/TRBV6-3	few	CASKSNEQFF	TGTGCCAGCAAGTCTAATGAGCAGTTCTTC
-	TRBJ2-5	TRBV2	-	CASSGSTGQETQYF	TGTGCCAGCAGTGGGTCCACAGGACAAGAGACCCAGTACTTC
TRBD1	TRBJ2-5	TRBV6-1	few	CASSDRGIRETQYF	TGTGCCAGCAGTGACAGGGGGATTCGGGAGACCCAGTACTTC
TRBD2	TRBJ2-5	TRBV7-6	-	CASTNLAVHRTQYF	TGTGCCAGCACTAACCTAGCGGTCCACCGGACCCAGTACTTC
-	TRBJ2-1	TRBV7-9	few	CASSLGTGEQFF	TGTGCCAGCAGCTTGGGGACTGGGGAGCAGTTCTTC
TRBD2	TRBJ2-1	TRBV5-1	few	CASSNPPSGSLYNEQFF	TGCGCCAGCAGCAACCCTCCTAGCGGGAGTTTATACAATGAGCAGTTCTTC
TRBD2	TRBJ2-1	TRBV29-1	few	CSGLNRLAGDYNEQFF	TGCAGCGGCCTCAACCGACTAGCGGGGGACTACAATGAGCAGTTCTTC
-	TRBJ2-5	TRBV7-9	few	CVSSLGAAPTQYF	TGTGTCAGCAGCCTAGGGGCGGCTCCGACCCAGTACTTC
-	TRBJ1-2	TRBV7-9	few	CASRTGALYGYTF	TGTGCCAGCAGGACCGGGGCCCTCTATGGCTACACCTTC
-	TRBJ1-6	TRBV25-1	-	CASSTQGWNSPLHF	TGTGCCAGCAGTACGCAGGGCTGGAATTCACCCCTCCACTTT
-	TRBJ1-4	TRBV4-1	few	CASSQVWGTGEKLFF	TGCGCCAGCAGCCAAGTTTGGGGAACCGGTGAAAAACTGTTTTTT
-	TRBJ1-6	TRBV27	few	CASSSTRQAYNSPLHF	TGTGCCAGCAGTTCGACCCGGCAGGCCTATAATTCACCCCTCCACTTT
TRBD2	TRBJ2-7	TRBV6-6	few	CASSLGGGREGRKFSEQYF	TGTGCCAGCAGCCTCGGGGGCGGACGGGAGGGCCGAAAATTCAGCGAGCAGTACTTC
-	TRBJ2-3	TRBV6-5	-	CASSRTELTDTQYF	TGTGCCAGCAGTAGGACTGAACTCACAGATACGCAGTATTTT
-	TRBJ1-1	TRBV20-1	few	CSAYSPGAGTEAFF	TGCAGTGCCTATTCACCCGGGGCGGGCACTGAAGCTTTCTTT
-	TRBJ2-5	TRBV4-1	few	CASSPRGEIPIWQETQYF	TGCGCCAGCAGCCCCAGGGGGGAGATCCCTATTTGGCAAGAGACCCAGTACTTC
-	TRBJ2-4	TRBV29-1	-	CSVVAGAGKNIQYF	TGCAGCGTTGTCGCAGGGGCTGGCAAAAACATTCAGTACTTC
-	TRBJ2-6	TRBV29-1	-	CSVVTPGANVLTF	TGCAGCGTTGTGACACCTGGGGCCAACGTCCTGACTTTC
TRBD2	TRBJ2-5	TRBV5-1	few	CASSLGLLRREKETQYF	TGCGCCAGCAGCTTGGGACTTTTGCGGCGGGAGAAGGAGACCCAGTACTTC
TRBD1	TRBJ1-1	TRBV12-3/TRBV12-4	-	CASSLARGQAAFF	TGTGCCAGCAGTTTAGCCAGGGGGCAGGCGGCTTTCTTT
-	TRBJ1-3	TRBV5-5	-	CASSREGISGNTIYF	TGTGCCAGCAGTCGTGAGGGCATCTCTGGAAACACCATATATTTT
-	TRBJ2-1	TRBV12-3/TRBV12-4	-	CASSLDLMGDEQFF	TGTGCCAGCAGTTTGGACCTGATGGGCGATGAGCAGTTCTTC
-	TRBJ1-2	TRBV9	few	CASLSGGYGYTF	TGTGCCAGCTTAAGCGGGGGCTATGGCTACACCTTC
-	TRBJ2-5	TRBV20-1	-	CSARRGAVGETQYF	TGCAGTGCTAGAAGAGGGGCCGTTGGAGAGACCCAGTACTTC
TRBD2	TRBJ2-2	TRBV2	-	CASSGGGIGTGELFF	TGTGCCAGCAGTGGCGGGGGGATCGGCACCGGGGAGCTGTTTTTT
-	TRBJ2-3	TRBV7-2	-	CASSLVPITDTQYF	TGTGCCAGCAGCTTGGTTCCAATCACAGATACGCAGTATTTT
-	TRBJ2-7	TRBV11-2	-	CASSLALLNYEQYF	TGTGCCAGCAGCTTAGCGCTCCTGAACTACGAGCAGTACTTC
-	TRBJ1-4	TRBV7-9	-	CASSRTDFNEKLFF	TGTGCCAGCAGTCGGACCGACTTTAATGAAAAACTGTTTTTT
-	TRBJ2-3	TRBV29-1	-	CSVTRPGPSPDTQYF	TGCAGCGTTACAAGACCGGGACCTAGTCCAGATACGCAGTATTTT
-	TRBJ2-7	TRBV2	-	CASIGGRISYEQYF	TGTGCCAGCATAGGCGGGCGCATCTCCTACGAGCAGTACTTC
-	TRBJ1-1	TRBV29-1	-	CSVGSEGNGVDTEAFF	TGCAGCGTTGGTTCCGAAGGCAATGGGGTTGACACTGAAGCTTTCTTT
-	TRBJ1-2	TRBV10-3	once	CAISPSPESNYGYTF	TGTGCCATCAGTCCCTCTCCGGAGAGTAACTATGGCTACACCTTC
TRBD2	TRBJ2-3	TRBV12-3/TRBV12-4	-	CASSPGTSGRFSTDTQYF	TGTGCCAGCAGCCCAGGGACTAGCGGGAGATTTAGCACAGATACGCAGTATTTT
TRBD2	TRBJ2-5	TRBV7-3	-	CASSLYGGAGETQYF	TGTGCCAGCAGCTTATACGGGGGGGCCGGAGAGACCCAGTACTTC
-	TRBJ1-5	TRBV29-1	-	CSVSPGQDQPQHF	TGCAGCGTTTCACCGGGACAAGATCAGCCCCAGCATTTT
TRBD2	TRBJ2-7	TRBV20-1	-	CSARIAGGPLYEQYF	TGCAGTGCCAGGATAGCGGGAGGCCCTTTGTACGAGCAGTACTTC
-	TRBJ2-1	TRBV6-1	few	CASSVGSPAEQFF	TGTGCCAGCAGTGTCGGTAGCCCTGCTGAGCAGTTCTTC
-	TRBJ1-2	TRBV12-3/TRBV12-4	few	CASSLGGATNYGYTF	TGTGCCAGCAGTCTCGGGGGGGCAACTAACTATGGCTACACCTTC
-	TRBJ2-1	TRBV11-2	-	CASSLSGAMDEQFF	TGTGCCAGCAGCTTGAGCGGCGCGATGGATGAGCAGTTCTTC
-	TRBJ2-7	TRBV29-1	few	CSVQGKLNEQYF	TGCAGCGTTCAGGGGAAGTTGAACGAGCAGTACTTC
TRBD2	TRBJ2-5	TRBV29-1	-	CSVSSGAETQYF	TGCAGCGTTAGTAGCGGGGCGGAGACCCAGTACTTC